This entry describes one T cell receptor (beta chain). This entry comes from a study of blood T cell repertoires in COVID-19. The wider study: COVID-19 samples from acute and convalescent phases originated in the United States, Italy and Spain. The analysed material was cDNA or gDNA that came from T cells, B-cell-depleted T cells, or PBMCs.

V gave up 8 bases and J gave up 1 base; unmatched junction bases: 14. Germline CDR1 reads SGHNT; CDR2 reads YENEEA. CDR3 length: 17 residues. Per the authors' pipeline: Reference gene primer amplification yielded estimated nucleated cell counts. Profiling relied on immunoSEQ multiplex PCR, and the TCRdb table lists in-frame clones only, not all of them. From that table come the V and J calls and clone size; the DNA was used to work out D and trimming. This sample has over 200,000 clones, with around 91% found just once. Sequenced sample: peripheral blood. The chain recombines TRBV11-3 with TRBJ2-3; 8 bases agree with TRBD1. The TCR was taken from a woman aged 40 to 49 with acute or convalescent COVID-19. This chain's CDR3 is CASQQGGTEGRTDTQYF. The DNA of the CDR3 is TGTGCCAGCCAACAGGGGGGAACAGAGGGGCGCACAGATACGCAGTATTTT. The full variable domain, with the rest looked up from reference TRBV11-3 and TRBJ2-3, is EAGVVQSPRYKIIEKKQPVAFWCNPISGHNTLYWYLQNLGQGPELLIRYENEEAVDDSQLPKDRFSAERLKGVDSTLKIQPAELGDSAVYLCASQQGGTEGRTDTQYFGPGTRLTVL.